A selection of T cell receptor beta chains follows, all from one sample in a study of Graves' ophthalmopathy and Graves' hyperthyroidism. TCRdb reanalysed the multiplex PCR reads using MiXCR and keeps one entry per CDR3 protein. This sample has 170,000 or so distinct CDR3 sequences; roughly 37% occur once, and the top ten carry approximately 5.5%. Specimen: peripheral blood. All receptors come from a middle-aged woman with Graves' ophthalmopathy. CDR3s include the opening cysteine and the closing phenylalanine or tryptophan. D genes are given only for firm matches. Size is stated for part of the rows, as once, few or many counts, or as a class when the clone is expanded.

V,J,size,D,CDR3,DNA
TRBV6-2/TRBV6-3,TRBJ2-4,NA,TRBD2,CASSYSGGTSGRADIQYF,TGTGCCAGCAGTTACTCAGGGGGGACTAGCGGGAGAGCTGACATTCAGTACTTC
TRBV24-1,TRBJ1-2,NA,TRBD1,CATSDETGLYGYTF,TGTGCCACCAGTGATGAGACAGGGCTCTATGGCTACACCTTC
TRBV7-9,TRBJ1-3,many,NA,CASSPGPLAGNTIYF,TGTGCCAGCAGCCCCGGACCCCTGGCTGGAAACACCATATATTTT
TRBV6-8,TRBJ2-5,many,TRBD2,CASTLAGRSETQYF,TGTGCCAGCACCCTAGCGGGACGATCGGAGACCCAGTACTTC
TRBV20-1,TRBJ1-6,many,NA,CSARVYSLNSPLHF,TGCAGTGCTAGAGTGTACTCCCTTAATTCACCCCTCCACTTT
TRBV2,TRBJ1-6,many,TRBD1,CASSGTGNNSPLHF,TGTGCCAGCAGCGGGACAGGAAATAATTCACCCCTCCACTTT
TRBV6-5,TRBJ2-5,many,TRBD1,CASSPTGMETQYF,TGTGCCAGCAGCCCGACAGGGATGGAGACCCAGTACTTC
TRBV11-2,TRBJ2-2,many,TRBD1,CASSYRGRVNTGELFF,TGTGCCAGCAGCTACAGGGGCAGGGTGAACACCGGGGAGCTGTTTTTT
TRBV7-9,TRBJ2-5,NA,TRBD2,CASSRPSGDQETQYF,TGTGCCAGCAGCCGACCTAGCGGAGACCAAGAGACCCAGTACTTC
TRBV12-3/TRBV12-4,TRBJ2-5,NA,NA,CASSREPEETQYF,TGTGCCAGCAGTCGGGAGCCGGAAGAGACCCAGTACTTC
TRBV6-5,TRBJ1-1,NA,TRBD1,CASSYGQGMEAFF,TGTGCCAGCAGTTACGGACAGGGAATGGAGGCTTTCTTT
TRBV24-1,TRBJ2-7,NA,NA,CATSDLRTPYEQYF,TGTGCCACCAGTGATTTAAGGACTCCCTACGAGCAGTACTTC
TRBV7-2,TRBJ2-5,NA,NA,CASSPNQRGSQETQYF,TGTGCCAGCAGCCCTAACCAGAGAGGGTCCCAAGAGACCCAGTACTTC
TRBV28,TRBJ2-7,NA,TRBD2,CASSSTRTSYEQYF,TGTGCCAGCAGTTCAACCCGGACTAGCTACGAGCAGTACTTC
TRBV12-3/TRBV12-4,TRBJ1-3,once,NA,CASRGRTFSGNTIYF,TGTGCCAGCAGGGGACGCACCTTCTCTGGAAACACCATATATTTT
TRBV4-1,TRBJ1-6,many,TRBD1,CASSQDWDRASPLHF,TGCGCCAGCAGCCAAGATTGGGACAGGGCTTCACCCCTCCACTTT
TRBV3-1,TRBJ1-6,many,NA,CASSQDQDNSPLHF,TGTGCCAGCAGCCAAGATCAGGATAATTCACCCCTCCACTTT
TRBV4-3,TRBJ1-1,many,NA,CASSRYFTGNTEAFF,TGCGCCAGCAGCCGATACTTTACAGGGAACACTGAAGCTTTCTTT
TRBV19,TRBJ1-1,many,NA,CASSPGRSEAFF,TGTGCCAGTAGTCCCGGGAGAAGCGAAGCTTTCTTT
TRBV20-1,TRBJ2-4,NA,NA,CSARITNIQYF,TGCAGTGCTAGAATAACAAACATTCAGTACTTC
TRBV6-1,TRBJ2-6,NA,NA,CASSRTGHSGANVLTF,TGTGCCAGCAGCAGGACGGGACACTCTGGGGCCAACGTCCTGACTTTC
TRBV6-1,TRBJ2-7,NA,NA,CASKQGTYEQYF,TGTGCCAGCAAACAGGGAACCTACGAGCAGTACTTC
TRBV6-2/TRBV6-3,TRBJ1-1,NA,TRBD1,CASSWDRGRTMNTEAFF,TGTGCCAGCAGTTGGGACAGGGGGCGAACGATGAACACTGAAGCTTTCTTT
TRBV20-1,TRBJ2-7,many,TRBD2,CSAVPSGRSYEQYF,TGCAGTGCAGTCCCTAGCGGTCGCTCCTACGAGCAGTACTTC
TRBV19,TRBJ1-3,many,NA,CASSKRDGNSGNTIYF,TGTGCCAGTAGTAAACGGGACGGTAACTCTGGAAACACCATATATTTT
TRBV5-1,TRBJ2-5,NA,NA,CASRADTEETQYF,TGCGCCAGCCGGGCGGACACTGAAGAGACCCAGTACTTC
TRBV6-5,TRBJ2-7,NA,NA,CASSYVAESSYEQYF,TGTGCCAGCAGTTACGTGGCAGAAAGCTCCTACGAGCAGTACTTC
TRBV20-1,TRBJ1-1,many,NA,CSARDPAKNTEAFF,TGCAGTGCTAGGGATCCGGCAAAGAACACTGAAGCTTTCTTT
TRBV29-1,TRBJ2-7,many,NA,CSVASDKRSYEQYF,TGCAGCGTTGCAAGCGACAAACGATCCTACGAGCAGTACTTC
TRBV4-1,TRBJ2-2,many,TRBD1,CASSPQGAAAGELFF,TGCGCCAGCAGCCCTCAGGGGGCCGCCGCCGGGGAGCTGTTTTTT
TRBV6-5,TRBJ1-6,many,TRBD1,CASSYNFGSGQTNSPLHF,TGTGCCAGCAGTTACAATTTCGGGTCGGGACAGACAAATTCACCCCTCCACTTT
TRBV27,TRBJ2-7,NA,NA,CASSLSARASLYEQYF,TGTGCCAGCAGTTTATCGGCGAGGGCCAGTCTCTACGAGCAGTACTTC
TRBV6-5,TRBJ1-5,NA,TRBD1,CASRRDRANQPQHF,TGTGCCAGCAGGCGTGACAGGGCCAATCAGCCCCAGCATTTT
TRBV12-3/TRBV12-4,TRBJ2-5,many,TRBD2,CASSFSSAGGGETQYF,TGTGCCAGCAGTTTCTCTTCTGCGGGGGGGGGAGAGACCCAGTACTTC
TRBV30,TRBJ1-1,many,NA,CAWTDNVNTEAFF,TGTGCCTGGACGGACAACGTGAACACTGAAGCTTTCTTT
TRBV7-9,TRBJ2-2,once,NA,CASSLIPGELFF,TGTGCCAGCAGCCTTATCCCCGGGGAGCTGTTTTTT
TRBV4-1,TRBJ1-5,many,NA,CASSQDAGVNQPQHF,TGCGCCAGCAGCCAAGATGCAGGGGTCAATCAGCCCCAGCATTTT
TRBV19,TRBJ2-7,many,TRBD2,CASSKWAGGGGEQYF,TGTGCCAGTAGTAAATGGGCGGGAGGCGGAGGCGAGCAGTACTTC
TRBV14,TRBJ1-5,NA,NA,CASSQLGTWDQPQHF,TGTGCCAGCAGCCAACTGGGGACGTGGGATCAGCCCCAGCATTTT
TRBV18,TRBJ1-1,many,NA,CASSPQETANTEAFF,TGTGCCAGCTCACCCCAAGAAACAGCGAACACTGAAGCTTTCTTT
TRBV6-5,TRBJ1-2,NA,NA,CASSYTQTGQPSGYTF,TGTGCCAGCAGTTACACCCAGACCGGACAGCCCAGCGGCTACACCTTC
TRBV20-1,TRBJ2-7,few,TRBD2,CSASTGTSGRASYEQYF,TGCAGTGCTAGCACCGGGACTAGCGGGAGGGCTTCCTACGAGCAGTACTTC
TRBV5-1,TRBJ2-7,many,TRBD1,CASSQLPGQGVLYF,TGCGCCAGCAGCCAACTGCCGGGACAGGGAGTGCTGTACTTC
TRBV9,TRBJ1-1,NA,NA,CASSAQGSEAFF,TGTGCCAGCAGCGCCCAGGGTTCTGAAGCTTTCTTT
TRBV28,TRBJ2-7,NA,NA,CASSLAGARYEQYF,TGTGCCAGCAGTTTAGCAGGGGCTCGGTACGAGCAGTACTTC
TRBV7-2,TRBJ2-7,NA,TRBD1,CASSPEQGAWEQYF,TGTGCCAGCAGCCCTGAACAGGGGGCCTGGGAGCAGTACTTC
TRBV7-8,TRBJ1-3,NA,NA,CLRRGSGNTIYF,TGTCTTCGTCGAGGTTCTGGAAACACCATATATTTT
TRBV12-5,TRBJ1-1,many,TRBD1,CASGFGNRGLSEAFF,TGTGCTAGTGGTTTCGGGAACAGGGGGCTGTCTGAAGCTTTCTTT
TRBV28,TRBJ1-2,NA,NA,CASSSPGTLGGYTF,TGTGCCAGCAGTTCACCCGGGACACTAGGTGGCTACACCTTC
TRBV28,TRBJ2-5,NA,TRBD1,CASSSGQGGGTQYF,TGTGCCAGCAGTTCCGGACAGGGCGGCGGGACCCAGTACTTC